This T cell receptor (beta chain) was observed in a study of blood T cell repertoires in COVID-19. Study information: Sources were T cells, B-cell-depleted T cells, or PBMCs; the material itself was cDNA or gDNA.

Trimming pared 7 bases from V and 1 base from J, leaving 13 bases between. Germline loops: CDR1 KGHSH, CDR2 LQKENI. This CDR3 is 14 amino acids long. Profiling relied on immunoSEQ multiplex PCR, and the TCRdb table lists in-frame clones only, not all of them. Found here are hundreds of thousands of clones, roughly 90% of them singletons; the top ten hold around 2.8%. Seattle patients were enrolled while actively infected and followed longitudinally. The origin of this receptor is a woman under 40 with COVID-19, enrolled during active disease. The chain links TRBV18 to TRBJ1-1; a weak D match, TRBD1 (6 bases). Sequenced sample: peripheral blood. In DNA, the CDR3 is TGTGCCAGCTACCTAGGACAGTCGAACACTGAAGCTTTCTTT. As protein: CASYLGQSNTEAFF.